This record covers a single TCR beta chain. The data derive from a study of blood T cell repertoires in COVID-19. In germline, CDR1 is LNHDA, CDR2 SQIVND (reference sequence). CDR3 length equals 18 residues. Trimming cost V 1 base and J 0 bases, with 13 bases left between them. Generated by immunoSEQ multiplex PCR, the TCRdb table keeps only in-frame clones and is missing some. The table lists 20,000 to 25,000 clones, 84% of them singletons. The sequenced material came from peripheral blood. The V call is TRBV19, the J call TRBJ2-6; possibly TRBD1 for D (6 bases). This receptor was identified in a man aged 35-49 years with acute or convalescent COVID-19. The CDR3 spells CASSIGWTDRSGANVLTF. The CDR3 DNA follows: TGTGCCAGTAGTATAGGCTGGACAGACCGCTCTGGGGCCAACGTCCTGACTTTC. The whole variable domain, remainder taken from reference TRBV19 and TRBJ2-6, is DGGITQSPKYLFRKEGQNVTLSCEQNLNHDAMYWYRQDPGQGLRLIYYSQIVNDFQKGDIAEGYSVSREKKESFPLTVTSAQKNPTAFYLCASSIGWTDRSGANVLTFGAGSRLTVL.